A single sample gave rise to the 3 T cell receptor beta chains below, sequenced in a study of control samples from healthy donors and cancer patients (TCRdb year 2020). Library preparation used the immunoSEQ multiplex PCR assay. Held by TCRdb, this immuneACCESS table contains in-frame sequences only and omits some clones. Under half of the omission traces to an unresolved V gene where checked; the cause of the rest is unknown. For this sample the table gives about 96,000 clones, of which 80% to 95% were detected only once. The biggest ten clones account for 6.5% to 9.5% of the sample. Specimen: blood. The receptors derive from a man between 18 and 29 years old in good health.

The chain has TRBV15 and TRBJ2-2; D not certain. This CDR3 is built from 13 residues. Trimming took off 4 bases at V and 1 base at J, with 4 bases between the two ends. The germline CDR1 and CDR2 sequences are LNHNV and YYDKDF (reference sequence). The CDR3 DNA reads as TGTGCCACCAGCAAGGGGAACACCGGGGAGCTGTTTTTT. Residues: CATSKGNTGELFF.

This rearrangement joins TRBV5-1 to TRBJ2-1, with TRBD2 matching over 12 bases. The germline gives CDR1 SGHRS, CDR2 YFSETQ. The CDR3 runs 16 residues. Trimming cost V 2 bases and J 4 bases; bases outside gene matches: 4. DNA for the CDR3: TGCGCCAGCAGCTTTTCAGGGACTAGCGGGTACAATGAGCAGTTCTTC. The encoded protein is CASSFSGTSGYNEQFF.

The genes are TRBV6-6 and TRBJ1-6; 8 positions agree with TRBD1. V lost 6 bases to trimming and J lost 0 bases; unmatched junction nucleotides: 16. Per germline, CDR1 MNHNY and CDR2 SVGAGI (reference sequence). The CDR3 covers 20 residues. DNA for the CDR3: TGTGCCAGCAGCCCAGGGACAGGAGCTAGACTGAGCTCCTATAATTCACCCCTCCACTTT. Translated: CASSPGTGARLSSYNSPLHF.